What follows is one T cell receptor beta chain and its context. This clone's antigen is unknown. No base quality values were provided; no much bigger clone lies one nucleotide off. This sample is drawn from a study of blood T cell dynamics during melanoma immunotherapy (dated by TCRdb to 2020 to 2022). Background on the whole study: Patients had metastatic melanoma and received first-line pembrolizumab or nivolumab plus ipilimumab as standard of care in the United Kingdom. Peripheral T cell receptor repertoires of metastatic melanoma patients were profiled before and after one cycle of checkpoint inhibitor therapy to find early correlates of response. A training cohort was formed from consecutive patients, and a further independent group of patients from the same centre was pooled into an external validation set.

Trimming at the junction amounts to 2 bases on V and 0 bases on J, and the germline ends lie 6 bases apart. Inclusive of the bounding cysteine and phenylalanine, the CDR3 is 13 residues long. The kept DNA is CDR3 alone, 39 bases in frame from the first base. Taken from the germline V gene, the CDR1 and CDR2 loops are SGHRS and YFSETQ. A fixed 350 ng of DNA was loaded for every bulk PBMC sample. Following the manufacturer instructions, the immunoSEQ TCRb Assay kit was used to amplify TCR beta CDR3 sequences from genomic DNA. The KAPA Library Quantification Kit for Illumina platforms was used to quantify pooled libraries by qPCR. Sequencing of the pooled libraries was done on an Illumina NextSeq 500, with clustering at about 0.55-1.2 pM. The authors processed their data as follows. TCR data were analyzed using immunoSEQ ANALYZER and the R LymphoSeq package. A rearrangement efficiency score was calculated as productive divided by the sum of productive and non-productive CDR3 sequences. Clonality was assessed using the Gini coefficient and diversity using the Renyi index at alpha=1, with pairwise comparisons between timepoints within each patient. In LymphoSeq, clonal relatedness was computed using an edit distance of 3, and repertoire similarity was computed using the Bhattacharyya coefficient. Linear discriminant analysis on week-3 changes in clonality and diversity was built with the R MASS and caret packages to classify response. TCRdb limited this immuneACCESS table to in-frame rearrangements with V and J called. A share of clones is missing; checked studies link under half to unresolved V genes, and the rest is unexplained. V, J and clone size are taken as reported in that table, and D and trimming were inferred from the DNA itself. The sample includes approximately 22,000 clones, with around 88% observed a single time. The ten largest account for 4% to 6% of the sample.

General conclusions and limits of the study: The relatively small sample size was acknowledged as something that could potentially limit how far the results can be generalized. Unlike progressors, patients who went on to achieve disease control showed a bifurcated reorganization of the PBMC repertoire at W3, with either increased clonality or increased diversity. The study was unable to establish whether the T cell clones driving the repertoire changes were melanoma-specific or instead reflected general immune activation.

The sample's time point, from its label and the paper: pre-treatment baseline. Blood samples were taken before treatment (T0) and at week 3 (W3), following the first cycle of checkpoint blockade. Except for a couple of patients with rapid clinical progression, response was assessed 12 weeks after the first infusion by RECIST 1.1; disease control meant complete response, partial response or stable disease. Any patient who had received prior systemic cancer treatment, was on concomitant immunosuppressant therapy or had synchronous other active malignancies was excluded. TCR beta was sequenced in both bulk PBMC and plasma cell-free DNA in order to track circulating cells as well as T cell turnover. PBMC were isolated from blood with Lymphoprep and SepMate tubes, followed by red cell lysis. QIAamp DNA Blood Mini kits were used to extract DNA from PBMC and sorted T cell subsets.

The sample in question was blood, obtained from a patient treated with checkpoint blockade. This clonotype was obtained from a human donor with melanoma. The chain was built from TRBV5-1 and TRBJ2-7; the D gene is perhaps TRBD1, from 5 matching bases. In nucleotide form, the sequence is TGCGCCAGCAGCTTTGACAGCTCCTACGAGCAGTACTTC. Translation gives CASSFDSSYEQYF.